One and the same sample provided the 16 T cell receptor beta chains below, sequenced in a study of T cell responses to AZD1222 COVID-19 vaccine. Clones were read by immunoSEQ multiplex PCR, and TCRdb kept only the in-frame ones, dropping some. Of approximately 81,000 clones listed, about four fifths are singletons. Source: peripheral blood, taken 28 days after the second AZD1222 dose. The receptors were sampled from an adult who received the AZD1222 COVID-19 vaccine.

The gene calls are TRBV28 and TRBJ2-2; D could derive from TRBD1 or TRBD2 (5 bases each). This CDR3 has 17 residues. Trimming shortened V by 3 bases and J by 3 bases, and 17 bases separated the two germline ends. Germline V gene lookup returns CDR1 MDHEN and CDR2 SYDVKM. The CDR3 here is CASSFSLWQGDTGELFF. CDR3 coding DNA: TGTGCCAGCAGTTTTAGTTTGTGGCAGGGAGACACCGGGGAGCTGTTTTTT.

In nucleotides, the CDR3 is TGTGCCAGTAGGGGACTCGCGAACACCGGGGAGCTGTTTTTT. Amino acids: CASRGLANTGELFF. The gene calls are TRBV19 and TRBJ2-2; D is possibly TRBD2 (6 bases). V lost 6 bases to trimming and J lost 0 bases, with 8 bases between them. CDR1 and CDR2 from the germline V gene are LNHDA and SQIVND (reference sequence). The CDR3 totals 14 residues. The full variable domain, its missing parts supplied by reference TRBV19 and TRBJ2-2, is DGGITQSPKYLFRKEGQNVTLSCEQNLNHDAMYWYRQDPGQGLRLIYYSQIVNDFQKGDIAEGYSVSREKKESFPLTVTSAQKNPTAFYLCASRGLANTGELFFGEGSRLTVL.

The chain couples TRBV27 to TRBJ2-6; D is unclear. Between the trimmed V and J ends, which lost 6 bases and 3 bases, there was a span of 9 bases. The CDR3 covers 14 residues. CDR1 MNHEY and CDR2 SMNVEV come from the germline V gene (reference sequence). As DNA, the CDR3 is TGTGCCAGCAGCCTCTTGGGTGGGGCCAACGTCCTGACTTTC. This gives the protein CASSLLGGANVLTF.

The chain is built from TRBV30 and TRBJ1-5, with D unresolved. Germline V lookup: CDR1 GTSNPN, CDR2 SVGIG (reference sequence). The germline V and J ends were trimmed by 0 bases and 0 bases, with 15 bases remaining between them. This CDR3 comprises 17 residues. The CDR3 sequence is CAWSVDAPGGSNQPQHF. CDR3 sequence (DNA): TGTGCCTGGAGTGTCGACGCCCCCGGAGGTAGCAATCAGCCCCAGCATTTT.

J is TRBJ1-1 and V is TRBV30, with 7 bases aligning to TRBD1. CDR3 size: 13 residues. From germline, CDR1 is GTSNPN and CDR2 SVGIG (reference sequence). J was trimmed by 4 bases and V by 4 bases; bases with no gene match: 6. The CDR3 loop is CAWTRQGITEAFF. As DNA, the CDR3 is TGTGCCTGGACCCGACAGGGTATCACTGAAGCTTTCTTT. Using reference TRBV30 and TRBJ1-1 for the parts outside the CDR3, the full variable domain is SQTIHQWPATLVQPVGSPLSLECTVEGTSNPNLYWYRQAAGRGLQLLFYSVGIGQISSEVPQNLSASRPQDRQFILSSKKLLLSDSGFYLCAWTRQGITEAFFGQGTRLTVV.

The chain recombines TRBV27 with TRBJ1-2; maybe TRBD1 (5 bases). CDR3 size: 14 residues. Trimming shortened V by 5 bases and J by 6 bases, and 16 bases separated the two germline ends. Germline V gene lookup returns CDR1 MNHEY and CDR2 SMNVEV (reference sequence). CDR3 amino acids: CASSDRRQLHGYTF. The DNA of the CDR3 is TGTGCCAGCAGTGATAGAAGACAGCTACATGGCTACACCTTC.

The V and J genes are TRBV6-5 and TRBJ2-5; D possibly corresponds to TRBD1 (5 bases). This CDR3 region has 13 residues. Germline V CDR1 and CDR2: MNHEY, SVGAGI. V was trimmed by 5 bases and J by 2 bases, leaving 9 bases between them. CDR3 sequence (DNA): TGTGCCAGCAGTACAGGAGTACAAGAGACCCAGTACTTC. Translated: CASSTGVQETQYF.

The CDR3 DNA sequence: TGTGCCAGCAGCCAAGAATTTAGGGGAGGACTGTTTTTT. Protein sequence: CASSQEFRGGLFF. The chain combines TRBV3-1 (or the pseudogene TRBV3-2) with TRBJ1-4, with a possible D match to TRBD1 (5 bases). The germline V gene has CDR1 LGHDT and CDR2 YNNKEL (reference sequence). The CDR3 covers 13 residues. Trimming cost V 0 bases and J 13 bases, with 12 bases left between them.

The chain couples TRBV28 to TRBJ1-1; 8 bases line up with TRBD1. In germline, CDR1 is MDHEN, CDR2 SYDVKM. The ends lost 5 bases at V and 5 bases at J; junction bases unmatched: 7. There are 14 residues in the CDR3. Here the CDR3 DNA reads TGTGCCAGCAGTACCAGGGACAGGCGGACTGAAGCTTTCTTT. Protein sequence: CASSTRDRRTEAFF.

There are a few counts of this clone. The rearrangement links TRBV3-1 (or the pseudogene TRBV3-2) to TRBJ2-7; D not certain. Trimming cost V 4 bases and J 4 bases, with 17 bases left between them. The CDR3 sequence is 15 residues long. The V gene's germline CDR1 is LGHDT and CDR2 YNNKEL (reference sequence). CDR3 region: CASSLSSRVRYEQYF. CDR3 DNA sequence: TGTGCCAGCAGCCTCTCTAGTCGGGTCCGGTACGAGCAGTACTTC.

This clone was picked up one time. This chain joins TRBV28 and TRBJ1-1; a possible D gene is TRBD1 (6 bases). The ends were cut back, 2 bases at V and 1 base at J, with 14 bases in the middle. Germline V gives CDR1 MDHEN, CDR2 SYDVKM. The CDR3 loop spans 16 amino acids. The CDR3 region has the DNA TGTGCCAGCAGTTTAGAACAGGGATTTGGGAACACTGAAGCTTTCTTT. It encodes CASSLEQGFGNTEAFF.

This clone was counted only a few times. The CDR3 here is CAWGVGGDEQYF. The DNA of the CDR3 is TGTGCCTGGGGGGTAGGGGGCGACGAGCAGTACTTC. The chain is built from TRBV30 and TRBJ2-7; TRBD1 matches at 7 bases. The CDR3 is 12 amino acids. V lost 5 bases to trimming and J lost 5 bases; unmatched junction nucleotides: 6. Germline assignment: CDR1 GTSNPN and CDR2 SVGIG (reference sequence). The variable domain in full, with the rest retrieved from reference TRBV30 and TRBJ2-7, is SQTIHQWPATLVQPVGSPLSLECTVEGTSNPNLYWYRQAAGRGLQLLFYSVGIGQISSEVPQNLSASRPQDRQFILSSKKLLLSDSGFYLCAWGVGGDEQYFGPGTRLTVT.

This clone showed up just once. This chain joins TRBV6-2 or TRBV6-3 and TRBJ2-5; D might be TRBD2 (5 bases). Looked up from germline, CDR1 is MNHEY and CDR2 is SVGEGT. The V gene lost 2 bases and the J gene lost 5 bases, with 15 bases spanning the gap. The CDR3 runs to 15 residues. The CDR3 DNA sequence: TGTGCCAGCAGTTACGGCCCACTGCCGGGGGAGACCCAGTACTTC. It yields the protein CASSYGPLPGETQYF.

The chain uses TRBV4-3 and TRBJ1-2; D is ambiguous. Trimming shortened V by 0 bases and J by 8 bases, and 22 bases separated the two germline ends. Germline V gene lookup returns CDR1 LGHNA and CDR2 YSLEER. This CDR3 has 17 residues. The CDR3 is CASSQDLSWSGVGGYTF. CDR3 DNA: TGCGCCAGCAGCCAAGATCTAAGTTGGAGCGGGGTGGGAGGCTACACCTTC.

The CDR3 protein is CASRKGGGGELFF. Here the CDR3 DNA reads TGTGCCAGCAGAAAGGGGGGAGGCGGGGAGCTGTTTTTT. J is TRBJ2-2 and V is TRBV27; D tentatively reads TRBD1 or TRBD2 (6 bases each). The CDR3 spans 13 residues. Trimming left V 6 bases short and J 7 bases short, with 12 bases between. The germline V gene encodes CDR1 MNHEY and CDR2 SMNVEV (reference sequence).

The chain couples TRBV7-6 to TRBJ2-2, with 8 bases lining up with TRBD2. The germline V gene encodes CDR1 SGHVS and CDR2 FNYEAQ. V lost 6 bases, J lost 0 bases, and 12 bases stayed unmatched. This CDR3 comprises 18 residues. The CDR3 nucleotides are TGTGCCAGCAGAGCTCGCCGGACGGGACTAGCGAACACCGGGGAGCTGTTTTTT. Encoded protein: CASRARRTGLANTGELFF. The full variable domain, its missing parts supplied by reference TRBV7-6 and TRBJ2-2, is GAGVSQSPRYKVTKRGQDVALRCDPISGHVSLYWYRQALGQGPEFLTYFNYEAQQDKSGLPNDRFSAERPEGSISTLTIQRTEQRDSAMYRCASRARRTGLANTGELFFGEGSRLTVL.